These 30 T cell receptor beta chains share one sample of origin, sequenced in a study of T cells in Graves' hyperthyroidism and ophthalmopathy. Amplification targeted TCR beta CDR3 regions from RNA transcripts. Researchers ran a first-round RT-PCR on the TCR CDR3 using the HTBI primer set. One entry per CDR3 protein, called by TCRdb with MiXCR from the multiplex PCR reads. Of hundreds of thousands of distinct CDR3 sequences detected, around a third appear once; the ten largest clones hold less than 35%. The sample consisted of blood. All receptors derive from a woman aged 40 to 49 with Graves' hyperthyroidism.

This clonotype was counted between two and nine times. The chain joins TRBV12-3 or TRBV12-4 to TRBJ2-2, with 7 bases fitting TRBD2. J lost 4 bases, V lost 5 bases, and 4 bases had no gene match. The CDR3 runs to 14 residues. CDR3 sequence reads: CASSPRTSTGELFF. In DNA, the CDR3 is TGTGCCAGCAGTCCCCGGACTAGCACCGGGGAGCTGTTTTTT.

This sequence joins TRBV6-5 and TRBJ1-3, with 7 nucleotides matching TRBD1. Germline V lookup: CDR1 MNHEY, CDR2 SVGAGI. The ends lost 0 bases at V and 4 bases at J; junction bases unmatched: 3. There are 15 residues in the CDR3. The CDR3 loop is CASSYSYRGGNTIYF. The CDR3 DNA reads as TGTGCCAGCAGTTACTCGTACAGGGGAGGAAACACCATATATTTT.

This clonotype was seen many times. The chain carries TRBV2 and TRBJ2-5; TRBD1 aligns across 8 bases. The CDR3 spans 17 residues. V was pared by 7 bases and J by 1 base, with 14 bases of the junction left unmatched. From germline, CDR1 is SNHLY and CDR2 FYNNEI. As DNA, the CDR3 is TGTGCCAGCATAGACCCCGTCAAGACAGGGGCCCAAGAGACCCAGTACTTC. Protein: CASIDPVKTGAQETQYF.

This clonotype was seen repeatedly, ten times or more. The rearrangement uses TRBV7-8 and TRBJ1-2, with D possibly TRBD1 on 5 matching bases. The CDR3 spans 15 residues. Trimming cost V 5 bases and J 4 bases, with 17 bases left between them. CDR1 and CDR2 from the germline V gene are SGHVS and FQNEAQ. DNA of the CDR3: TGTGCCAGCAGCCCCCGGGGGGAAGGGATCTATGGCTACACCTTC. This codes for CASSPRGEGIYGYTF.

This clonotype came up many times. The V gene is TRBV20-1, the J gene TRBJ2-7; D tentatively fits TRBD1 or TRBD2 (5 bases each). Trimming removed 5 bases at V and 2 bases at J, with 13 bases between. Germline V lookup: CDR1 DFQATT, CDR2 SNEGSKA (reference sequence). This CDR3 spans 13 amino acids. CDR3 region: CSASGTVPYEQYF. CDR3 coding DNA: TGCAGTGCTTCCGGGACCGTACCCTACGAGCAGTACTTC.

The genes are TRBV5-1 and TRBJ2-2; perhaps TRBD1 as D (5 bases). The germline gives CDR1 SGHRS, CDR2 YFSETQ. Trimming shortened V by 1 base and J by 1 base, and 8 bases separated the two germline ends. The CDR3 totals 15 residues. CDR3 bases: TGCGCCAGCAGCTTGACAGGACAGAACACCGGGGAGCTGTTTTTT. This sequence encodes CASSLTGQNTGELFF.

This clonotype has at least ten counts. The chain carries TRBV15 and TRBJ1-1, with no clear D. V lost 1 base to trimming and J lost 3 bases, with 12 bases between them. CDR3 size: 15 residues. Germline lookup yields CDR1 LNHNV and CDR2 YYDKDF (reference sequence). The CDR3 spells CATSRGVGSDTEAFF. DNA of the CDR3: TGTGCCACCAGCAGAGGGGTGGGTTCGGACACTGAAGCTTTCTTT. Full variable domain (remainder filled in from reference TRBV15 and TRBJ1-1): DAMVIQNPRYQVTQFGKPVTLSCSQTLNHNVMYWYQQKSSQAPKLLFHYYDKDFNNEADTPDNFQSRRPNTSFCFLDIRSPGLGDTAMYLCATSRGVGSDTEAFFGQGTRLTVV.

This clonotype has just a few counts. The chain combines TRBV5-4 with TRBJ2-7; possibly TRBD1 for D (6 bases). This CDR3 has 14 amino acids. Trimming cost V 4 bases and J 1 base, with 12 bases left between them. CDR1 is SGHNT, CDR2 YYREEE, per germline (reference sequence). CDR3 residues: CASSPAGESYEQYF. The DNA of the CDR3 is TGTGCCAGCAGCCCGGCAGGGGAATCCTACGAGCAGTACTTC.

This clonotype was picked up many times. This chain connects TRBV11-2 to TRBJ1-2; D possibly corresponds to TRBD1 (6 bases). CDR1 and CDR2 from the germline V gene are SGHAT and FQNNGV. V gave up 6 bases and J gave up 3 bases, with 17 bases separating them. CDR3 length: 15 residues. The CDR3, as DNA: TGTGCCAGCAGACCCTTAAAACAGGGATACTATGGCTACACCTTC. Residues: CASRPLKQGYYGYTF.

The chain recombines TRBV29-1 with TRBJ2-3; a possible D gene is TRBD2 (5 bases). The CDR3 is 13 amino acids. CDR1 is SQVTM, CDR2 ANQGSEA, per germline. Trimming left V 6 bases short and J 2 bases short, with 12 bases between. CDR3: CSVGLALTDTQYF. In DNA form, the CDR3 reads TGCAGCGTCGGTCTAGCACTCACAGATACGCAGTATTTT.

Concerning this clonotype itself: Possible read error: a much larger clone is one base away. Here the CDR3 DNA reads TGTGCCAGCCGACAGGAAAGCTCCTATAATTCACCCCTCCGCTTT. It yields the protein CASRQESSYNSPLRF. This chain uses TRBV2 with TRBJ1-6; perhaps TRBD1 as D (6 bases). CDR3 length: 15 residues. Germline values: CDR1 SNHLY, CDR2 FYNNEI.

The V and J genes are TRBV11-1 and TRBJ2-7; either TRBD1 or TRBD2 may fit D (5 bases each). The CDR3 totals 14 residues. V dropped 5 bases and J dropped 7 bases, with 18 bases sitting between them. The germline gives CDR1 SGHAT, CDR2 FQDESV (reference sequence). The CDR3 loop is CASSRSGHEGEQYF. In DNA form, the CDR3 reads TGTGCCAGCAGCCGTTCCGGCCATGAGGGGGAGCAGTACTTC.

This clonotype was seen ten or more times. This chain links TRBV20-1 with TRBJ2-7; D gene ambiguous. Germline assignment: CDR1 DFQATT and CDR2 SNEGSKA (reference sequence). V was cut by 2 bases and J by 2 bases, with 4 bases left in between. The CDR3 loop spans 11 amino acids. The CDR3 DNA reads TGCAGTGCTAGACAGGCCTACGAGCAGTACTTC. It specifies CSARQAYEQYF.

The chain employs TRBV2 and TRBJ1-1; D is undetermined. In germline, CDR1 is SNHLY, CDR2 FYNNEI. This CDR3 has 12 residues. V lost 8 bases to trimming and J lost 4 bases, with 11 bases between them. The CDR3 sequence is CASQGLFTEAFF. CDR3 bases: TGTGCCAGCCAAGGACTGTTCACTGAAGCTTTCTTT.

This clonotype has just a few counts. This chain links TRBV6-6 with TRBJ1-2, with 7 bases matching TRBD1. The CDR3 is 13 amino acids. CDR1 MNHNY and CDR2 SVGAGI come from the germline V gene (reference sequence). V trimming: 2 bases; J trimming: 8 bases; junction bases outside the gene matches: 5. CDR3 amino acids: CASSYDRVRGYTF. CDR3 nucleotide sequence: TGTGCCAGCAGTTACGACAGGGTGAGGGGCTACACCTTC.

This clonotype was recorded many times. Germline and junction disagree at one end, which may indicate a read error. The chain joins TRBV2 to TRBJ1-2, with D tentatively TRBD1 (5 bases). This CDR3 spans 12 amino acids. Germline V gene sequence: CDR1 SNHLY, CDR2 FYNNEI. CDR3 sequence (DNA): TGTGCCAGCCGACAGTCAAACTATAGCTACACCTTC. This gives the protein CASRQSNYSYTF.

The table lists this clonotype with many counts. The CDR3 sequence is CASTDRGDSPLHF. DNA of the CDR3: TGCGCCAGCACGGACAGGGGAGATTCACCCCTCCACTTT. The chain links TRBV10-2 to TRBJ1-6, with TRBD1 identical over 9 bases. The J segment lost 8 bases and the V segment lost 7 bases, leaving 3 bases of the junction unmatched. The CDR3 has 13 residues. Germline V lookup: CDR1 WSHSY, CDR2 SAAADI.

This clonotype was seen only a few times. As DNA, the CDR3 is TGCAGTGCTAGAGACGGGACTAGCGGCGACGAGCAGTACTTC. Its translation is CSARDGTSGDEQYF. The chain has TRBV20-1 and TRBJ2-7, with 11 bases aligning to TRBD2. Germline V lookup: CDR1 DFQATT, CDR2 SNEGSKA (reference sequence). V was clipped by 0 bases and J by 5 bases; unmatched bases: 3. This CDR3 comprises 14 residues.

This sequence joins TRBV10-3 and TRBJ2-7, with a tentative D call TRBD1 (5 bases). The tail of the sequence fits TRBJ2-1 better, so the J call may be wrong. The germline V gene has CDR1 ENHRY and CDR2 SYGVKD. The CDR3 spans 12 residues. The CDR3 reads CAISGAGHEQFF. The CDR3 region has the DNA TGTGCCATCAGTGGGGCAGGGCATGAGCAGTTCTTC.

J is TRBJ2-5 and V is TRBV7-6, with D unresolved. The V gene's germline CDR1 is SGHVS and CDR2 FNYEAQ. The germline V and J ends were trimmed by 2 bases and 3 bases, with 10 bases remaining between them. This CDR3 has 14 residues. Here the CDR3 reads CASSLKAPKETQYF. The CDR3 DNA reads as TGTGCCAGCAGCTTAAAGGCTCCTAAAGAGACCCAGTACTTC.

V gene TRBV5-1 combines with J gene TRBJ1-6; D may be TRBD1 (5 bases). V was shortened by 4 bases and J by 7 bases, with 15 bases between the two germline ends. The CDR3 consists of 15 residues. Germline V CDR1 and CDR2: SGHRS, YFSETQ. The CDR3 sequence: CASSTPGLLNSPLHF. CDR3 nucleotides: TGCGCCAGCAGCACCCCGGGGCTTTTGAATTCACCCCTCCACTTT.

The CDR3 coding sequence is TGTGCCAGTAGTGGCACAGGATTGGGCGGGGAGCTGTTTTTT. Residues: CASSGTGLGGELFF. The chain carries TRBV19 and TRBJ2-2, with D possibly TRBD1 on 5 matching bases. CDR3 length equals 14 residues. V lost 5 bases to trimming and J lost 7 bases, with 14 bases between them. Germline V gene lookup returns CDR1 LNHDA and CDR2 SQIVND (reference sequence).

This clonotype was detected a few times. V gene TRBV7-2 combines with J gene TRBJ2-7, with 7 positions matching TRBD2. V gave up 7 bases and J gave up 7 bases; unmatched junction bases: 10. The V gene's germline CDR1 is SGHTA and CDR2 FQGNSA. This CDR3 region has 13 residues. The chain's CDR3 is CASTPGLPWEQYF. In DNA, the CDR3 is TGTGCCAGCACGCCGGGACTACCCTGGGAGCAGTACTTC.

This clonotype was counted at least ten times. V gene TRBV24-1 combines with J gene TRBJ2-7; D is unresolved. The CDR3 spans 12 residues. Germline lookup yields CDR1 KGHDR and CDR2 SFDVKD. V gave up 2 bases and J gave up 5 bases, with 6 bases separating them. The CDR3 sequence is CATSDSRDEQYF. The CDR3 DNA sequence: TGTGCCACCAGTGATTCTAGGGACGAGCAGTACTTC.

This chain joins TRBV15 and TRBJ1-2, with D possibly being TRBD1 (5 bases). The CDR3 length is 14 residues. The V end was cut by 3 bases, the J end by 2 bases, with 10 bases between. CDR1 and CDR2 from the germline V gene are LNHNV and YYDKDF (reference sequence). CDR3 in amino acids: CATSSPGSNYGYTF. The CDR3, as DNA: TGTGCCACCAGCAGCCCAGGGTCGAACTATGGCTACACCTTC.

This clonotype was seen a few times. The rearrangement uses TRBV25-1 and TRBJ2-5; TRBD1 agrees at 7 bases. CDR3 length equals 14 residues. Germline CDR1 MGHDK, CDR2 SYGVNS. Germline trimming cut 4 bases from V and 5 bases from J; bases unmatched to any gene: 7. CDR3 amino acids: CASSAPTGVETQYF. In DNA, the CDR3 is TGTGCCAGCAGTGCTCCTACAGGGGTGGAGACCCAGTACTTC. Variable domain in full (rest from reference TRBV25-1 and TRBJ2-5): EADIYQTPRYLVIGTGKKITLECSQTMGHDKMYWYQQDPGMELHLIHYSYGVNSTEKGDLSSESTVSRIRTEHFPLTLESARPSHTSQYLCASSAPTGVETQYFGPGTRLLVL.

Concerning this clonotype itself: Since a much larger clone is just one base distant, this may be a read error. The chain has TRBV19 and TRBJ1-5, with D perhaps matching TRBD1 (5 bases). The CDR3 runs 15 residues. Germline lookup yields CDR1 LNHDA and CDR2 SQIVND (reference sequence). Trimming cost V 6 bases and J 5 bases, with 17 bases left between them. CDR3 in DNA: TGTGCCAGTAGGGCCTGGGGCAGGGTGGATCAGCCCCAGCATTTT. As protein: CASRAWGRVDQPQHF.

In its sample, this clonotype was seen many times. The chain combines TRBV12-3 or TRBV12-4 with TRBJ1-4; no firm D call. Deletions cut 6 bases from V and 0 bases from J, with 11 bases between. The CDR3 has 15 amino acids. As DNA, the CDR3 is TGTGCCAGCAGCCGCCACAGTGCAACTAATGAAAAACTGTTTTTT. Protein sequence: CASSRHSATNEKLFF.

V is TRBV10-3 and J is TRBJ2-7, with 15 bases aligning to TRBD2. Looked up from germline, CDR1 is ENHRY and CDR2 is SYGVKD. With 4 bases clipped from V and 2 bases from J, the junction kept 3 bases outside the gene matches. CDR3 size: 16 residues. DNA for the CDR3: TGTGCCATCAGTGTGGGACTAGCGGGAGGTACCTACGAGCAGTACTTC. It encodes CAISVGLAGGTYEQYF.

The chain has TRBV10-2 and TRBJ1-1; perhaps TRBD1 as D (5 bases). The V end lost 5 bases, the J end lost 5 bases, and 18 bases lay between the germline ends. CDR3 size: 15 residues. The germline CDR1 and CDR2 sequences are WSHSY and SAAADI. This CDR3 reads CASSTRQGVGTEAFF. CDR3 DNA: TGCGCCAGCAGTACCCGCCAGGGTGTGGGGACTGAAGCTTTCTTT.